Listed below are T cell receptor beta chains from one sample, sequenced in a study of cytomegalovirus exposure and HLA in healthy donors. Some clones are missing from TCRdb's copy, which holds only in-frame ones; the method was immunoSEQ multiplex PCR. The data hold some 170,000 clones, with 78% observed a single time. Sample: PBMCs. The source is a female donor in good health and CMV-seronegative. Both conserved end residues are part of each CDR3. The order of the fields is CDR3 length, V gene, clone size, J gene, D gene, CDR3 protein, CDR3 DNA. The D gene is left open where the match is weak. Rows give clone size only sometimes, using once, few, many, or a class for an expanded clone.

cdr3_length: 17
v_call: TRBV19
clone_size: -
j_call: TRBJ1-1
d_call: -
cdr3_aa: CASSIKFSGGSATEAFF
cdr3_nt: TGTGCCAGTAGTATTAAGTTTTCTGGGGGGTCGGCGACTGAAGCTTTCTTT

cdr3_length: 15
v_call: TRBV5-1
clone_size: -
j_call: TRBJ1-2
d_call: -
cdr3_aa: CASSPQGQNNYGYTF
cdr3_nt: TGCGCCAGCAGCCCTCAAGGACAGAATAACTATGGCTACACCTTC

cdr3_length: 15
v_call: TRBV18
clone_size: -
j_call: TRBJ1-5
d_call: TRBD1
cdr3_aa: CASSPGTDSNQPQHF
cdr3_nt: TGTGCCAGCTCACCCGGGACAGATAGCAATCAGCCCCAGCATTTT

cdr3_length: 15
v_call: TRBV19
clone_size: -
j_call: TRBJ2-2
d_call: -
cdr3_aa: CASSMRTLNTGELFF
cdr3_nt: TGTGCCAGTAGTATGAGGACACTTAACACCGGGGAGCTGTTTTTT

cdr3_length: 14
v_call: TRBV29-1
clone_size: once
j_call: TRBJ1-2
d_call: TRBD1
cdr3_aa: CSVEGWTGNYGYTF
cdr3_nt: TGCAGCGTTGAAGGGTGGACAGGGAACTATGGCTACACCTTC

cdr3_length: 12
v_call: TRBV18
clone_size: -
j_call: TRBJ1-1
d_call: -
cdr3_aa: CASSRANTEAFF
cdr3_nt: TGTGCCAGCTCACGGGCGAACACTGAAGCTTTCTTT

cdr3_length: 18
v_call: TRBV9
clone_size: -
j_call: TRBJ2-1
d_call: TRBD2
cdr3_aa: CASSVKAGGPRPYNEQFF
cdr3_nt: TGTGCCAGCAGCGTGAAAGCGGGGGGGCCAAGGCCCTACAATGAGCAGTTCTTC

cdr3_length: 12
v_call: TRBV5-1
clone_size: -
j_call: TRBJ2-3
d_call: TRBD1
cdr3_aa: CASRATGETQYF
cdr3_nt: TGCGCCAGCAGAGCGACAGGGGAGACGCAGTATTTT

cdr3_length: 15
v_call: TRBV29-1
clone_size: few
j_call: TRBJ2-1
d_call: TRBD2
cdr3_aa: CSVSRTSGIYNEQFF
cdr3_nt: TGCAGCGTTTCAAGGACTAGCGGAATATACAATGAGCAGTTCTTC

cdr3_length: 17
v_call: TRBV5-5
clone_size: -
j_call: TRBJ2-3
d_call: TRBD2
cdr3_aa: CASSLVAAGGFPDTQYF
cdr3_nt: TGTGCCAGCAGCTTGGTGGCGGCGGGAGGGTTCCCAGATACGCAGTATTTT

cdr3_length: 24
v_call: TRBV21-1
clone_size: -
j_call: TRBJ2-7
d_call: -
cdr3_aa: CASSNFHTGTTVLMIDTVVYEQYF
cdr3_nt: TGTGCCAGCAGCAACTTCCATACAGGGACTACAGTTTTGATGATCGACACTGTCGTCTACGAGCAGTACTTC

cdr3_length: 14
v_call: TRBV28
clone_size: -
j_call: TRBJ2-3
d_call: -
cdr3_aa: CASNTRGFPDTQYF
cdr3_nt: TGTGCCAGCAATACTCGGGGGTTCCCAGATACGCAGTATTTT

cdr3_length: 12
v_call: TRBV11-2
clone_size: -
j_call: TRBJ2-7
d_call: -
cdr3_aa: CASRKQGDEQYF
cdr3_nt: TGTGCCAGCAGAAAACAGGGCGACGAGCAGTACTTC

cdr3_length: 13
v_call: TRBV27
clone_size: -
j_call: TRBJ1-6
d_call: -
cdr3_aa: CASGRGLNSPLHF
cdr3_nt: TGTGCCAGCGGGAGGGGACTAAATTCACCCCTCCACTTT

cdr3_length: 14
v_call: TRBV4-1
clone_size: -
j_call: TRBJ2-2
d_call: -
cdr3_aa: CASSQVSGSGELFF
cdr3_nt: TGCGCCAGCAGCCAAGTGTCGGGGTCCGGGGAGCTGTTTTTT

cdr3_length: 15
v_call: TRBV5-1
clone_size: once
j_call: TRBJ2-3
d_call: -
cdr3_aa: CASSLADGATDTQYF
cdr3_nt: TGCGCCAGCAGCTTGGCTGATGGGGCCACAGATACGCAGTATTTT

cdr3_length: 15
v_call: TRBV10-1
clone_size: once
j_call: TRBJ2-5
d_call: -
cdr3_aa: CASCRCRGAQETQYF
cdr3_nt: TGCGCCAGCTGTAGGTGCAGGGGGGCTCAAGAGACCCAGTACTTC

cdr3_length: 16
v_call: TRBV9
clone_size: -
j_call: TRBJ2-1
d_call: TRBD2
cdr3_aa: CASSVEPSGGYNEQFF
cdr3_nt: TGTGCCAGCAGCGTAGAGCCTAGCGGGGGTTACAATGAGCAGTTCTTC